This T cell receptor (beta chain) is drawn from a study of T cells in Graves' hyperthyroidism and ophthalmopathy. CDR3 length: 16 residues. The V segment lost 5 bases and the J segment 4 bases; nucleotides outside the gene matches: 9. On this clonotype itself: What it recognizes is unknown.

Study-wide findings and caveats: For ophthalmopathy, model prediction preceded onset by a median around 7 months. Ophthalmopathy was told apart from stable hyperthyroidism by a 13 V-J model.

The CDR3 regions of TCR beta were amplified from RNA transcripts. RT-PCR in the first round (using the HTBI primer set) targeted the TCR CDR3. MiXCR, applied by TCRdb to the multiplex PCR reads, yields one record per CDR3 protein. The repertoire includes hundreds of thousands of distinct CDR3 sequences, roughly a fifth of them detected once, and 35% to 40% sits in the top ten. What was sequenced was blood. V usage is TRBV12-3 or TRBV12-4 and J usage is TRBJ2-5, with 11 bases lining up with TRBD1. The origin of this receptor is a man between 50 and 59 years old with Graves' ophthalmopathy. The CDR3 reads CASSQTGTGGGETQYF. The CDR3 nucleotides are TGTGCCAGCAGTCAAACCGGGACAGGGGGTGGAGAGACCCAGTACTTC.